This TCR beta chain was identified in a study of low-dose radiotherapy and immunotherapy resistance in tumors. Across the whole study: Every two weeks patients got nivolumab 240 mg flat dose, plus ipilimumab 1 mg/kg every six weeks, intravenously. For four cycles from cycle 1 day 1, patients took 300 mg oral aspirin daily.

Covering alpha and beta chains, TRAV- and TRBV-specific primers were used for the first-strand cDNA. Amplification, which lasted 20 to 25 PCR cycles, used a constant-region primer and V-primer adapter to amplify TCRs. MiXCR was run by TCRdb on the reads, yielding one entry per CDR3 protein. The sample has 65,000 to 90,000 distinct CDR3 sequences; 18% are singletons. This clonotype turned up a few times. The CDR3 is 15 amino acids. Trimming took 6 bases from V and 2 from J, leaving 14 bases between them. Germline V CDR1 and CDR2: LNHDA, SQIVND (reference sequence). Time point given: before trial treatment. Donors, who were enrolled in a single-arm phase I dose-escalation trial, received nivolumab, ipilimumab, aspirin, low-dose cyclophosphamide and low-dose radiotherapy.

This specimen consisted of PBMCs, obtained before treatment. The sequence was obtained from a male donor with prostate cancer. The J gene is TRBJ1-5, the V gene TRBV19; no clear D. DNA of the CDR3: TGTGCCAGTAGCATTACGAGGGTAGGCAATCAGCCCCAGCATTTT. Translation gives CASSITRVGNQPQHF.